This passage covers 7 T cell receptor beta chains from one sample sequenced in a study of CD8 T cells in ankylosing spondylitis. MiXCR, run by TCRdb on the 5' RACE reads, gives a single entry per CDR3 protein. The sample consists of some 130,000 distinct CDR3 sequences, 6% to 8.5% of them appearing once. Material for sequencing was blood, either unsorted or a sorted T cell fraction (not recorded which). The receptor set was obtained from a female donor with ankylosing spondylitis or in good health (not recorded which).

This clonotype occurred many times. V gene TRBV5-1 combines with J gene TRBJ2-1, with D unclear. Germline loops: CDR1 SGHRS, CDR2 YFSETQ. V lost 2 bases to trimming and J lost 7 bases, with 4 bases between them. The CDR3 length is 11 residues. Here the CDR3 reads CASSLENEQFF. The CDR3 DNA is TGCGCCAGCAGCTTAGAGAATGAGCAGTTCTTC.

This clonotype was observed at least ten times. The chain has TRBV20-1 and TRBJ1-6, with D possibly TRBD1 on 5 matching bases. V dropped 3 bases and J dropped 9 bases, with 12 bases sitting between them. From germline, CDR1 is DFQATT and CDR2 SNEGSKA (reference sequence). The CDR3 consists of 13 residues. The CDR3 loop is CSASPGGSSPLHF. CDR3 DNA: TGCAGTGCTAGTCCCGGGGGGAGTTCACCCCTCCACTTT.

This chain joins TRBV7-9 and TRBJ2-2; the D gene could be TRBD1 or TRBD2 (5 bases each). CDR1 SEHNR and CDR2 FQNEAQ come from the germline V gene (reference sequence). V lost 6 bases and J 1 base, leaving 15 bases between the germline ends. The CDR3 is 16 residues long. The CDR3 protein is CASSFPGPQNTGELFF. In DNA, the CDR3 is TGTGCCAGCAGTTTTCCGGGACCCCAGAACACCGGGGAGCTGTTTTTT. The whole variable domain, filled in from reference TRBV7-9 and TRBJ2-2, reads DTGVSQNPRHKITKRGQNVTFRCDPISEHNRLYWYRQTLGQGPEFLTYFQNEAQLEKSRLLSDRFSAERPKGSFSTLEIQRTEQGDSAMYLCASSFPGPQNTGELFFGEGSRLTVL.

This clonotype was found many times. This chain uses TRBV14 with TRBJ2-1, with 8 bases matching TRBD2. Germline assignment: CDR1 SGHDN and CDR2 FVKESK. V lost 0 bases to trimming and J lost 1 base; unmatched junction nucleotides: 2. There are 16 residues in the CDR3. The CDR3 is CASSQEAGVSYNEQFF. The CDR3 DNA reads TGTGCCAGCAGCCAAGAAGCGGGGGTTTCCTACAATGAGCAGTTCTTC.

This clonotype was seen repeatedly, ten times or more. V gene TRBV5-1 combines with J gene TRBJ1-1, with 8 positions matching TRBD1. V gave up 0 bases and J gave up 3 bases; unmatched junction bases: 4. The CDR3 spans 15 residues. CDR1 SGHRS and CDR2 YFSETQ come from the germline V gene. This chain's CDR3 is CASSLGTGGYTEAFF. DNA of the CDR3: TGCGCCAGCAGCTTGGGAACAGGGGGATACACTGAAGCTTTCTTT.

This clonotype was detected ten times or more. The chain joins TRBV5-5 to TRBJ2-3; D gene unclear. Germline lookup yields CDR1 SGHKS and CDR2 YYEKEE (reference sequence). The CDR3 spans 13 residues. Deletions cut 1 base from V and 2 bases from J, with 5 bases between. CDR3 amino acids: CASSLLITDTQYF. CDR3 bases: TGTGCCAGCAGCTTGCTTATCACAGATACGCAGTATTTT.

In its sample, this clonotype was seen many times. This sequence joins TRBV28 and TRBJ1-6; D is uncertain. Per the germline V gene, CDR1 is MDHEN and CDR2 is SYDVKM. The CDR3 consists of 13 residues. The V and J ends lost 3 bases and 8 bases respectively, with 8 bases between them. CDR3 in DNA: TGTGCCAGCAGTTTGTGGAGGGATTCACCCCTCCACTTT. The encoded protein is CASSLWRDSPLHF.